This T cell receptor (beta chain) was sequenced in a study of radiotherapy plus CTLA-4 blockade in lung cancer. Overall study: Among patients, over 15% showed objective responses, and approximately 31% had disease control.

Study findings and constraints: Early blood T cell clone changes and increased post-radiation serum interferon-beta were reportedly the strongest response predictors. Radiotherapy plus ipilimumab was followed by expansion in blood of tumor-derived TCR clones.

In its sample, this clone is medium-sized. Antigen unknown. V lost 1 base to trimming and J lost 11 bases; unmatched junction nucleotides: 7. CDR3 length: 13 residues. Germline V CDR1 and CDR2: SEHNR, FQNEAQ (reference sequence). The table came from immunoSEQ multiplex PCR; TCRdb's copy has only in-frame clones and leaves some out. The sample comprises 86,000 or so clones, over 70% of which are singletons, and approximately 3.9% rests with the top ten. Chemo-refractory metastatic non-small-cell lung cancer patients underwent focal radiation alongside CTLA-4 blockade with ipilimumab. The sample was peripheral blood, taken from a patient treated with radiotherapy plus ipilimumab. This clonotype originated in a human donor with non-small cell lung cancer who had a partial response to radiotherapy plus ipilimumab. Some clones in this sample may be carry-over from other donors' samples. The V and J genes are TRBV7-9 and TRBJ1-2; TRBD1 matches 7 bases. The CDR3 loop is CASSLDWGTEYTF. The CDR3 bases are TGTGCCAGCAGCTTAGATTGGGGGACAGAATACACCTTC. The entire variable domain, with the rest obtained from reference TRBV7-9 and TRBJ1-2, is as follows: DTGVSQNPRHKITKRGQNVTFRCDPISEHNRLYWYRQTLGQGPEFLTYFQNEAQLEKSRLLSDRFSAERPKGSFSTLEIQRTEQGDSAMYLCASSLDWGTEYTFGSGTRLTVV.